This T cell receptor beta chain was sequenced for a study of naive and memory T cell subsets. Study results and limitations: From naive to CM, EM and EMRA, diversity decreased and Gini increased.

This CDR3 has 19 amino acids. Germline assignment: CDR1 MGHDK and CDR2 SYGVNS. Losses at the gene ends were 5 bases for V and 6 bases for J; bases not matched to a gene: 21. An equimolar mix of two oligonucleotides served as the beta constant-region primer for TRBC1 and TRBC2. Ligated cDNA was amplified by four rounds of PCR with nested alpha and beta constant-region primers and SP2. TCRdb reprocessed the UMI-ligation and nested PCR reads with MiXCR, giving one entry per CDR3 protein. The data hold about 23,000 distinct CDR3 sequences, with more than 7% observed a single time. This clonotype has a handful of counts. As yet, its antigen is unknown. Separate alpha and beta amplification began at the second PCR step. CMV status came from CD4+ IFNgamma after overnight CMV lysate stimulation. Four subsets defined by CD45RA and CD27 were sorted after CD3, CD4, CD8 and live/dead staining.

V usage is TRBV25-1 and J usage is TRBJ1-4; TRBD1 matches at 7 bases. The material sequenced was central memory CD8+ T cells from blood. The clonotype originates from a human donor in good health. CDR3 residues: CASSRPYPYRGGGYEKLFF. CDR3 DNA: TGTGCCAGCAGTCGCCCGTACCCGTACAGGGGAGGCGGGTATGAAAAACTGTTTTTT. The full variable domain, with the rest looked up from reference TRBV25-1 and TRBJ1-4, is EADIYQTPRYLVIGTGKKITLECSQTMGHDKMYWYQQDPGMELHLIHYSYGVNSTEKGDLSSESTVSRIRTEHFPLTLESARPSHTSQYLCASSRPYPYRGGGYEKLFFGSGTQLSVL.